The subject of this entry is one TCR beta chain. The data belong to a study of T cell responses to AZD1222 COVID-19 vaccine. As for the study in general: Second-dose intervals near 4 or 12 weeks were combined.

The assay was immunoSEQ multiplex PCR, and TCRdb's table has in-frame clones only and misses some. The top ten clones hold about 7.8% of a sample with roughly 120,000 clones, 85% to 95% of them seen once. V lost 3 bases and J 3 bases, leaving 11 bases between the germline ends. The CDR3 is 15 amino acids. Germline V lookup: CDR1 KGHSH, CDR2 LQKENI. Sequenced material: peripheral blood, taken on day 0 of AZD1222 vaccination. The gene calls are TRBV18 and TRBJ2-2; possible D gene TRBD1, 6 bases. The sequence was collected from an adult in good health. DNA of the CDR3: TGTGCCAGCTCACCTTGGGGGCCTCACACCGGGGAGCTGTTTTTT. Translating gives CASSPWGPHTGELFF.